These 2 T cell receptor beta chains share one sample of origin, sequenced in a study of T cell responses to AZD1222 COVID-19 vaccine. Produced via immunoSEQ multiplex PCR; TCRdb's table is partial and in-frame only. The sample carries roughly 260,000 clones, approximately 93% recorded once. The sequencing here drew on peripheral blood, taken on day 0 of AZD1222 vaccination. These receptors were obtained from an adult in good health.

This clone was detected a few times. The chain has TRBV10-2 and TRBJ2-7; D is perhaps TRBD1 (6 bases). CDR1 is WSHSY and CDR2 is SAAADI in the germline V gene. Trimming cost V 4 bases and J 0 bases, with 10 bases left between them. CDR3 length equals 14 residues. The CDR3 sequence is CASSGTASSYEQYF. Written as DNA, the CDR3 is TGCGCCAGCAGTGGGACAGCAAGCTCCTACGAGCAGTACTTC.

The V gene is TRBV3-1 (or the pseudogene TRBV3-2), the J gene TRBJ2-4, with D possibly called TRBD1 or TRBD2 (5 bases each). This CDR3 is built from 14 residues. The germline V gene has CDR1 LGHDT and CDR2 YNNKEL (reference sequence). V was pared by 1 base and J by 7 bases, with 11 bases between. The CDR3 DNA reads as TGTGCCAGCAGCCAAGTGGGGGATAGTAACATTCAGTACTTC. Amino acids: CASSQVGDSNIQYF.